These 30 T cell receptor beta chains came from one sample sequenced in a study of brain T cells in children with intractable seizures. Time point: blood from clinic visit 5 months post-surgery; TSC patient then seizure free. Profiled with immunoSEQ multiplex PCR; TCRdb holds only in-frame clones, not every one. The sample contains a few hundred thousand clones, over 90% of which appear only once. Source: peripheral blood, taken 5 to 6 months after surgery. The receptors come from a boy younger than two with tuberous sclerosis and intractable seizures.

The V gene is TRBV6-1, the J gene TRBJ1-5; unclear D gene. V was pared by 0 bases and J by 0 bases, with 9 bases between. CDR1 is MNHNS and CDR2 is SASEGT in the germline V gene. The CDR3 covers 16 residues. The CDR3 DNA sequence: TGTGCCAGCAGTGAAGCGGGTGCAGGTAGCAATCAGCCCCAGCATTTT. This gives the protein CASSEAGAGSNQPQHF.

The chain combines TRBV20-1 with TRBJ2-7; D is perhaps TRBD1 (5 bases). Germline-derived CDR1 and CDR2 are DFQATT and SNEGSKA (reference sequence). The V and J ends lost 6 bases and 3 bases respectively, with 9 bases between them. The CDR3 spans 11 residues. In DNA form, the CDR3 reads TGCAGTGCCATAGACAGCTACGAGCAGTACTTC. Its protein product is CSAIDSYEQYF.

V usage is TRBV30 and J usage is TRBJ1-3; a weak D match, TRBD1 (6 bases). Between the trimmed V and J ends, which lost 5 bases and 4 bases, there was a span of 12 bases. Germline V CDR1 and CDR2: GTSNPN, SVGIG (reference sequence). This CDR3 spans 13 amino acids. CDR3 nucleotides: TGTGCCTGGGAAACAGGGAAAGGAAACACCATATATTTT. It encodes CAWETGKGNTIYF.

The DNA of the CDR3 is TGTGCCTGGAGTGTGGGTAGCGCACCTAGCACAGATACGCAGTATTTT. It codes for CAWSVGSAPSTDTQYF. The chain links TRBV30 to TRBJ2-3; tentatively, D is TRBD2 (5 bases). V was clipped by 0 bases and J by 0 bases, with 13 bases between them. From germline, CDR1 is GTSNPN and CDR2 SVGIG (reference sequence). The CDR3 loop spans 16 amino acids. The whole variable domain, remainder taken from reference TRBV30 and TRBJ2-3, is SQTIHQWPATLVQPVGSPLSLECTVEGTSNPNLYWYRQAAGRGLQLLFYSVGIGQISSEVPQNLSASRPQDRQFILSSKKLLLSDSGFYLCAWSVGSAPSTDTQYFGPGTRLTVL.

V and J are TRBV19 and TRBJ1-6; D not resolved. Germline values: CDR1 LNHDA, CDR2 SQIVND (reference sequence). Trimming stripped 1 base from V and 2 bases from J, with 9 bases between. The CDR3 is 16 residues long. The CDR3 here is CASSIAGRTYNSPLHF. The CDR3 nucleotides are TGTGCCAGTAGTATAGCCGGACGGACCTATAATTCACCCCTCCACTTT.

The chain has TRBV5-1 and TRBJ2-2, with a weak D call TRBD2 (6 bases). The CDR3 runs 15 residues. V was shortened by 0 bases and J by 7 bases, with 13 bases between the two germline ends. Germline loops: CDR1 SGHRS, CDR2 YFSETQ. In nucleotides, the CDR3 is TGCGCCAGCAGCTTGGCTGGGGGAGGCGGCGGGGAGCTGTTTTTT. This encodes CASSLAGGGGGELFF.

This clone was observed a single time. J is TRBJ2-7 and V is TRBV24-1, with 11 bases aligning to TRBD2. Losses at the gene ends were 3 bases for V and 3 bases for J; bases not matched to a gene: 3. The CDR3 is made up of 15 amino acids. Germline values: CDR1 KGHDR, CDR2 SFDVKD. The CDR3 region has the DNA TGTGCCACCAGTGATCCCGGGACTAGCGGCTACGAGCAGTACTTC. This encodes CATSDPGTSGYEQYF.

The chain joins TRBV7-9 to TRBJ2-3; D perhaps matches TRBD2 (6 bases). V lost 0 bases, J lost 7 bases, and 11 bases lay in between. Germline-derived CDR1 and CDR2 are SEHNR and FQNEAQ (reference sequence). This CDR3 has 14 residues. The CDR3 nucleotides read TGTGCCAGCAGCTTAGCTACTGGGGGGAATACGCAGTATTTT. This gives the protein CASSLATGGNTQYF. Using reference TRBV7-9 and TRBJ2-3 for the parts outside the CDR3, the full variable domain is DTGVSQNPRHKITKRGQNVTFRCDPISEHNRLYWYRQTLGQGPEFLTYFQNEAQLEKSRLLSDRFSAERPKGSFSTLEIQRTEQGDSAMYLCASSLATGGNTQYFGPGTRLTVL.

V and J are TRBV18 and TRBJ1-3; D might be TRBD1 (5 bases). This CDR3 has 15 amino acids. V was pared by 0 bases and J by 7 bases, with 13 bases between. Per germline, CDR1 KGHSH and CDR2 LQKENI. The CDR3 reads CASSPPIKKGNTIYF. CDR3 in DNA: TGTGCCAGCTCACCACCGATTAAAAAGGGGAACACCATATATTTT.

The chain carries TRBV5-6 and TRBJ1-1, with D possibly matching TRBD1 (6 bases). The germline V gene encodes CDR1 SGHDT and CDR2 YYEEEE. The germline V and J ends were trimmed by 3 bases and 3 bases, with 18 bases remaining between them. The CDR3 has 16 residues. The CDR3 is CASSSLITGFYTEAFF. The CDR3 coding sequence is TGTGCCAGCAGCTCCCTAATTACAGGGTTTTACACTGAAGCTTTCTTT.

Of note for this clone: Other DNA sequences in the same sample also yield this CDR3. The V gene is TRBV27, the J gene TRBJ2-1; 9 nucleotides align to TRBD2. The germline CDR1 and CDR2 sequences are MNHEY and SMNVEV (reference sequence). V lost 5 bases, J lost 10 bases, and 3 bases stayed unmatched. The length of the CDR3 is 12 residues. The CDR3 is CASSLLAGEQFF. The CDR3 nucleotides are TGTGCCAGCAGTCTCCTAGCGGGAGAGCAGTTCTTC.

The J gene is TRBJ1-2, the V gene TRBV20-1; D is possibly TRBD1 (5 bases). Germline V gene sequence: CDR1 DFQATT, CDR2 SNEGSKA (reference sequence). The CDR3 totals 11 residues. V was trimmed by 5 bases and J by 8 bases, leaving 12 bases between them. CDR3 DNA sequence: TGCAGTGCTGGGGCGGGGTACGGCTACACCTTC. Residues: CSAGAGYGYTF.

The chain has TRBV28 and TRBJ1-5, with D uncertain. From germline, CDR1 is MDHEN and CDR2 SYDVKM. The CDR3 runs 17 residues. V lost 6 bases, J lost 1 base, and 19 bases lay in between. For the CDR3, the DNA is TGTGCCAGCAGGTTGTGGGGTTTACGTAGGAGCAATCAGCCCCAGCATTTT. Its protein is CASRLWGLRRSNQPQHF.

The rearrangement uses TRBV6-5 and TRBJ2-1; TRBD1 agrees at 9 bases. J was trimmed by 9 bases and V by 6 bases; bases with no gene match: 12. CDR3 size: 15 residues. Germline V gene sequence: CDR1 MNHEY, CDR2 SVGAGI. Here the CDR3 DNA reads TGTGCCAGCAGCCGACCGGGACAGGGAGTCGGTGAGCAGTTCTTC. Its translation is CASSRPGQGVGEQFF.

The chain uses TRBV28 and TRBJ2-7; 13 bases agree with TRBD2. The CDR3 is made up of 15 amino acids. Per the germline V gene, CDR1 is MDHEN and CDR2 is SYDVKM. The V and J ends lost 6 bases and 0 bases, in that order; junction bases with no gene match: 2. The chain's CDR3 is CASSWTSGGSYEQYF. CDR3 DNA sequence: TGTGCCAGCAGCTGGACTAGCGGGGGCTCCTACGAGCAGTACTTC.

A single count supports this clone. CDR3 sequence (DNA): TGTGCCAGCAGTGAAGCGGGACAGCCTAATCAGCCCCAGCATTTT. Its translation is CASSEAGQPNQPQHF. This chain uses TRBV6-1 with TRBJ1-5; TRBD1 aligns across 7 bases. The CDR3 runs to 15 residues. Germline assignment: CDR1 MNHNS and CDR2 SASEGT. Unmatched junction bases numbered 3, after V lost 0 bases and J lost 4 bases.

A single count supports this clone. The V and J genes are TRBV19 and TRBJ1-1; 7 bases align to TRBD1. The V and J ends lost 3 bases and 1 base, in that order; junction bases with no gene match: 5. Germline V gene data show CDR1 as LNHDA and CDR2 as SQIVND (reference sequence). This CDR3 is built from 15 residues. The DNA of the CDR3 is TGTGCCAGTAGTATCGCGGCAGGGGGGAACACTGAAGCTTTCTTT. Its protein product is CASSIAAGGNTEAFF.

V gene TRBV29-1 combines with J gene TRBJ1-1; possible D gene TRBD1, 6 bases. CDR3 size: 12 residues. V was shortened by 3 bases and J by 9 bases, with 14 bases between the two germline ends. Germline values: CDR1 SQVTM, CDR2 ANQGSEA. The CDR3 is CSVEETGYKAFF. The CDR3, as DNA: TGCAGCGTTGAGGAAACAGGGTATAAAGCTTTCTTT.

This clone has just one count. The chain uses TRBV28 and TRBJ2-4, with D unresolved. This CDR3 is built from 14 residues. Germline V gene lookup returns CDR1 MDHEN and CDR2 SYDVKM. The germline V and J ends were trimmed by 5 bases and 0 bases, with 8 bases remaining between them. CDR3 sequence: CASSDTLAKNIQYF. The CDR3, as DNA: TGTGCCAGCAGTGATACTCTAGCCAAAAACATTCAGTACTTC.

This chain connects TRBV27 to TRBJ2-2, with 9 bases identical to TRBD1. The CDR3 totals 16 residues. The germline V gene encodes CDR1 MNHEY and CDR2 SMNVEV (reference sequence). The J segment lost 7 bases and the V segment lost 0 bases, leaving 6 bases of the junction unmatched. The CDR3: CASSLSLDRGSGELFF. The DNA of the CDR3 is TGTGCCAGCAGTTTATCGTTGGACAGGGGAAGCGGGGAGCTGTTTTTT.

The table lists this clone with a few counts. This chain uses TRBV18 with TRBJ1-5; D gene unclear. The CDR3 sequence is 15 residues long. Trimming removed 4 bases from V and 0 bases from J, with 10 bases in between. The V gene's germline CDR1 is KGHSH and CDR2 LQKENI. The CDR3 DNA sequence: TGTGCCAGCTCACAGGAAGCTTATAGCAATCAGCCCCAGCATTTT. Translating it yields CASSQEAYSNQPQHF.

J is TRBJ2-2 and V is TRBV10-3; a weak D match, TRBD2 (5 bases). Trimming removed 2 bases from V and 0 bases from J, with 16 bases in between. Looked up from germline, CDR1 is ENHRY and CDR2 is SYGVKD. The CDR3 loop spans 18 amino acids. CDR3 sequence (DNA): TGTGCCATCAGTGAGGGACCCGGGATTATCGCGAACACCGGGGAGCTGTTTTTT. Residues: CAISEGPGIIANTGELFF.

This clone showed up just a few times. This chain connects TRBV5-6 to TRBJ2-7; no definite D call. Germline V gene sequence: CDR1 SGHDT, CDR2 YYEEEE. V lost 4 bases, J lost 1 base, and 12 bases lay in between. This CDR3 is built from 14 residues. CDR3 coding DNA: TGTGCCAGCAGCCATGGTGGCAGTTCCTACGAGCAGTACTTC. This sequence encodes CASSHGGSSYEQYF. The whole variable domain, filled in from reference TRBV5-6 and TRBJ2-7, reads DAGVTQSPTHLIKTRGQQVTLRCSPKSGHDTVSWYQQALGQGPQFIFQYYEEEERQRGNFPDRFSGHQFPNYSSELNVNALLLGDSALYLCASSHGGSSYEQYFGPGTRLTVT.

This clone occurred a few times. The chain recombines TRBV4-2 with TRBJ2-1; D is unresolved. Germline V gene lookup returns CDR1 LGHNA and CDR2 YNFKEQ. The ends were cut back, 0 bases at V and 7 bases at J, with 13 bases in the middle. This CDR3 contains 15 residues. The CDR3 reads CASSQDQTSTNEQFF. The DNA for the CDR3 is TGTGCCAGCAGCCAAGACCAGACCAGTACGAATGAGCAGTTCTTC.

This clone turned up a few times. This chain links TRBV27 with TRBJ1-2, with TRBD1 matching over 7 bases. V lost 4 bases and J lost 1; bases outside the gene matches: 0. The CDR3 is 13 amino acids. CDR1 is MNHEY and CDR2 is SMNVEV in the germline V gene (reference sequence). For the CDR3, the DNA is TGTGCCAGCAGTTGGGACAGTAACTATGGCTACACCTTC. Translating gives CASSWDSNYGYTF.

The chain uses TRBV5-1 and TRBJ2-7; TRBD1 aligns across 7 bases. CDR3 size: 15 residues. The ends lost 0 bases at V and 3 bases at J; junction bases unmatched: 6. The germline CDR1 and CDR2 sequences are SGHRS and YFSETQ. CDR3 DNA: TGCGCCAGCAGCTTGGGACAGGGTCCCAACTACGAGCAGTACTTC. Its translation: CASSLGQGPNYEQYF.

V gene TRBV2 combines with J gene TRBJ2-3; D tentatively reads TRBD1 or TRBD2 (5 bases each). Germline CDR1 is SNHLY and CDR2 is FYNNEI. Trimming took off 0 bases at V and 0 bases at J, with 10 bases between the two ends. The CDR3 totals 16 residues. CDR3 sequence: CASSEAGTVSTDTQYF. The CDR3 nucleotides are TGTGCCAGCAGTGAAGCAGGGACGGTTAGCACAGATACGCAGTATTTT.

Only one count was recorded for this clone. This chain connects TRBV6-6 to TRBJ1-6; 8 nucleotides match TRBD1. Germline CDR1 is MNHNY and CDR2 is SVGAGI (reference sequence). V shed 5 bases, J shed 7 bases, and the junction held 19 bases outside the gene matches. The CDR3 extends over 19 amino acids. CDR3 in amino acids: CASSHRQTLRTGLNSPLHF. CDR3 sequence (DNA): TGTGCCAGCAGTCACCGTCAGACGCTTAGGACAGGGCTAAATTCACCCCTCCACTTT.

J is TRBJ2-7 and V is TRBV7-9, with TRBD1 identical over 8 bases. The CDR3 has 14 residues. Germline V lookup: CDR1 SEHNR, CDR2 FQNEAQ (reference sequence). J lost 4 bases, V lost 5 bases, and 7 bases had no gene match. The CDR3 coding sequence is TGTGCCAGCAGCAAACGGGACAGGCCATACGAGCAGTACTTC. Protein sequence: CASSKRDRPYEQYF.

The rearrangement uses TRBV5-5 and TRBJ2-5, with TRBD2 identical over 7 bases. V shed 4 bases and J 0 bases; nucleotides not matched to a gene: 9. Germline V gene sequence: CDR1 SGHKS, CDR2 YYEKEE (reference sequence). CDR3 length: 16 amino acids. This chain's CDR3 is CASSPAGEGYQETQYF. The CDR3 coding sequence is TGTGCCAGCAGCCCCGCCGGGGAGGGGTACCAAGAGACCCAGTACTTC. Together with reference TRBV5-5 and TRBJ2-5, the CDR3 gives the full variable domain: DAGVTQSPTHLIKTRGQQVTLRCSPISGHKSVSWYQQVLGQGPQFIFQYYEKEERGRGNFPDRFSARQFPNYSSELNVNALLLGDSALYLCASSPAGEGYQETQYFGPGTRLLVL.